In this sample, the clone carrying this TCR beta chain turned up once. Its specificity is unknown. This sample was taken from a study of post-analysis software for immune sequencing data. Germline V gene data show CDR1 as MNHEY and CDR2 as SMNVEV (reference sequence). The ends lost 8 bases at V and 2 bases at J; junction bases unmatched: 16. The CDR3 contains 18 residues. The TCR beta cDNA libraries carried unique molecular identifiers. TCRdb analysed the PCR reads with MiXCR anew, one entry per CDR3 protein. The sample includes about 540,000 distinct CDR3 sequences, 30% to 40% of them seen just once. General study findings and limits: Several TRBV segments (TRBV5-6, TRBV5-1 and TRBV20-1 among them) occurred more frequently in patients than in controls.

Sequenced: blood. The chain is built from TRBV27 and TRBJ2-1, with 9 bases matching TRBD1. This TCR derives from a girl aged 2-17 years with multiple sclerosis. The CDR3 loop reads CASQGTGHNTATYNEQFF. In DNA form, the CDR3 reads TGTGCCAGCCAAGGGACAGGGCATAACACGGCGACCTACAATGAGCAGTTCTTC.